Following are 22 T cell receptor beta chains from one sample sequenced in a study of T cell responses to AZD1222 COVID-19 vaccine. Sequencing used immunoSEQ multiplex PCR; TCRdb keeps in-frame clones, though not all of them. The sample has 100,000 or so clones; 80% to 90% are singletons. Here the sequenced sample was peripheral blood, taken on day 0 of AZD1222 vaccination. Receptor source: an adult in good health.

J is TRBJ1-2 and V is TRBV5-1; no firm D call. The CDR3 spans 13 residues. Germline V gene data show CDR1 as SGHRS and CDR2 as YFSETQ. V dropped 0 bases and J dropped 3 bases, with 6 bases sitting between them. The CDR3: CASSLGQDYGYTF. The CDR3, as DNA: TGCGCCAGCAGCTTGGGTCAGGACTATGGCTACACCTTC.

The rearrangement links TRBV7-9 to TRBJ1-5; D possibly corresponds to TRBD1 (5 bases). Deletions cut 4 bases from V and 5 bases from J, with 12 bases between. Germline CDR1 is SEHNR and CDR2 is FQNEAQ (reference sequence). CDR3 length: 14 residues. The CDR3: CASSYQGGDQPQHF. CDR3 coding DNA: TGTGCCAGCAGCTACCAGGGCGGGGATCAGCCCCAGCATTTT.

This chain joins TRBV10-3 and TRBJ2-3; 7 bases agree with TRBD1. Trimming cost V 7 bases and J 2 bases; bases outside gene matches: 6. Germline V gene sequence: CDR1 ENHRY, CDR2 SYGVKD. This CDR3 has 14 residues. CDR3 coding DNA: TGTGCCATCAATGCCGGGACAGCCACAGATACGCAGTATTTT. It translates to CAINAGTATDTQYF.

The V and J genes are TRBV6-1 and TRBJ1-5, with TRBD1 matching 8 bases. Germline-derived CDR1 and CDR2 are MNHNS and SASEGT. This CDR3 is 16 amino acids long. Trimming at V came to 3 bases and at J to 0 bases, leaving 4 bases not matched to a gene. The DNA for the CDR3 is TGTGCCAGCAGTGAGCTGACAGGGGCTAGCAATCAGCCCCAGCATTTT. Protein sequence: CASSELTGASNQPQHF.

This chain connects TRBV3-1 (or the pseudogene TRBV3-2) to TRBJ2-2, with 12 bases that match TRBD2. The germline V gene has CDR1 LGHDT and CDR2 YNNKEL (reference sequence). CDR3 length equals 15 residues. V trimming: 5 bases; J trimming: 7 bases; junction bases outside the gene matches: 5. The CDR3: CASSRPTSGSGELFF. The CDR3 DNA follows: TGTGCCAGCAGCAGACCGACTAGCGGGAGCGGGGAGCTGTTTTTT.

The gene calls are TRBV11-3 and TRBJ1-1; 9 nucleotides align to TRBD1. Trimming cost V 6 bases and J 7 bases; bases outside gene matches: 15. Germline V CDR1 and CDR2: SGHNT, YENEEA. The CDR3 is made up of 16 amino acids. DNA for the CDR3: TGTGCCAGCAGGGAGCCCGGGACAGGGAAAGAGATTGAAGCTTTCTTT. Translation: CASREPGTGKEIEAFF.

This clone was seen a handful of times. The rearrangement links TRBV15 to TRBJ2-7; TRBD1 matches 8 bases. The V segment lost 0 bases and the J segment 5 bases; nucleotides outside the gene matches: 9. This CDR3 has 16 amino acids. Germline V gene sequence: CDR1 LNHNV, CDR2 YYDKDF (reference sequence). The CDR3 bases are TGTGCCACCAGCAGAGATTTGGGGCAGGGGGCGAACGAGCAGTACTTC. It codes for CATSRDLGQGANEQYF.

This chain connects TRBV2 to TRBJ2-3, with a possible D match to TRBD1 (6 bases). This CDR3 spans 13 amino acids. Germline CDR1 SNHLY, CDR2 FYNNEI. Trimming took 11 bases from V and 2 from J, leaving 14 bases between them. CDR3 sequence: CAESGTNTDTQYF. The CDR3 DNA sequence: TGTGCCGAGTCCGGGACAAACACAGATACGCAGTATTTT. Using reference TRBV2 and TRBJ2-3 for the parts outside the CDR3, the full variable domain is EPEVTQTPSHQVTQMGQEVILRCVPISNHLYFYWYRQILGQKVEFLVSFYNNEISEKSEIFDDQFSVERPDGSNFTLKIRSTKLEDSAMYFCAESGTNTDTQYFGPGTRLTVL.

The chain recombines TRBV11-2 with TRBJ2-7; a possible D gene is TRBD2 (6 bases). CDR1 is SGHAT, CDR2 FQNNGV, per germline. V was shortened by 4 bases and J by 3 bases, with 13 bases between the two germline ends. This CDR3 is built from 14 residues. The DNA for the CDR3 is TGTGCCAGCAGCTATGCGGGACGGAGCTACGAGCAGTACTTC. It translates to CASSYAGRSYEQYF.

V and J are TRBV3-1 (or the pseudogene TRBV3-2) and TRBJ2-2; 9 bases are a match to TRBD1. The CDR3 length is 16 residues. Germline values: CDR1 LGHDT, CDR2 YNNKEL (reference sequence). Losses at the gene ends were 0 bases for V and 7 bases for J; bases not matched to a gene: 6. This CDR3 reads CASSQEGQGLGGELFF. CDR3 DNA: TGTGCCAGCAGCCAAGAAGGACAGGGGCTTGGCGGGGAGCTGTTTTTT.

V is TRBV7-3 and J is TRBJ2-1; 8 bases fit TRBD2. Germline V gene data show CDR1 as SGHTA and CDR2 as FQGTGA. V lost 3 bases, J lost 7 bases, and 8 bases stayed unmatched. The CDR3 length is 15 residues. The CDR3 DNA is TGTGCCAGCAGCTTCTCAGCGGGAGCGGCAAATGAGCAGTTCTTC. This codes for CASSFSAGAANEQFF.

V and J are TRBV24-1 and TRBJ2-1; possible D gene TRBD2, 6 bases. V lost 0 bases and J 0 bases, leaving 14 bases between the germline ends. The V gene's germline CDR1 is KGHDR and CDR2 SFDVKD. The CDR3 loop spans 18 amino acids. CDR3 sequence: CATSDLTTGLSSYNEQFF. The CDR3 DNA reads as TGTGCCACCAGTGATTTGACAACGGGACTGAGCTCCTACAATGAGCAGTTCTTC.

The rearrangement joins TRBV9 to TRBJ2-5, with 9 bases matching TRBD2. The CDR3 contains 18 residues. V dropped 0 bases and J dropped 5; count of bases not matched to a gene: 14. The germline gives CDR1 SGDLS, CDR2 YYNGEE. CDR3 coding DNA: TGTGCCAGCAGCGTAGGCCCCTCCGGACTAGCGATCAGGGAGACCCAGTACTTC. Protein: CASSVGPSGLAIRETQYF.

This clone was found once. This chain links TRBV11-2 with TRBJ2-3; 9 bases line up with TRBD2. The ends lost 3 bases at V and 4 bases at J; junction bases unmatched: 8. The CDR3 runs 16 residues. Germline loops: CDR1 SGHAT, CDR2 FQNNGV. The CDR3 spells CASSLWGGGAADTQYF. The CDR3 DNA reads TGTGCCAGCAGCTTGTGGGGCGGGGGGGCAGCAGATACGCAGTATTTT.

The CDR3 DNA reads TGCAGCGCGAAAGGTTTGAATGGGCCCTACGAGCAGTACTTC. Translating it yields CSAKGLNGPYEQYF. The chain is built from TRBV29-1 and TRBJ2-7, with D uncertain. This CDR3 has 14 amino acids. The germline CDR1 and CDR2 sequences are SQVTM and ANQGSEA. V dropped 7 bases and J dropped 2 bases, with 18 bases sitting between them.

For the CDR3, the DNA is TGTGCCTGGAGTGTATTGGGACTAGCCTACAATGAGCAGTTCTTC. Translating it yields CAWSVLGLAYNEQFF. The chain is built from TRBV30 and TRBJ2-1; TRBD2 matches at 8 bases. CDR1 and CDR2 from the germline V gene are GTSNPN and SVGIG (reference sequence). The CDR3 has 15 residues. Trimming cost V 0 bases and J 2 bases; bases outside gene matches: 3.

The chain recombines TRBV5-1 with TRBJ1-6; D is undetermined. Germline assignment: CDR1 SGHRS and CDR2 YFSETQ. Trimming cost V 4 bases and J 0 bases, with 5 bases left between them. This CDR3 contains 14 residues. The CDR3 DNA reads TGCGCCAGCAGCCTCAGCTCCTATAATTCACCCCTCCACTTT. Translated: CASSLSSYNSPLHF.

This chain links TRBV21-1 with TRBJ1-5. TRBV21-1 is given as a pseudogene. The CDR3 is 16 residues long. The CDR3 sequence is CASSRGDWGVNQPQHF. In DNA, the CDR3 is TGTGCCAGCAGCCGGGGGGACTGGGGGGTCAATCAGCCCCAGCATTTT.

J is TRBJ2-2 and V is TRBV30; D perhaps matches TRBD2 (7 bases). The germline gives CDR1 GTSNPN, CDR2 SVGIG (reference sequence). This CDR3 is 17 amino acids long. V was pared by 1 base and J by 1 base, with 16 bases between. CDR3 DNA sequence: TGTGCCTGGAGTGGCGAGGGAGGGGGAGAGAACACCGGGGAGCTGTTTTTT. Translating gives CAWSGEGGGENTGELFF. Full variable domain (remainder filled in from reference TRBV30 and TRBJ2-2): SQTIHQWPATLVQPVGSPLSLECTVEGTSNPNLYWYRQAAGRGLQLLFYSVGIGQISSEVPQNLSASRPQDRQFILSSKKLLLSDSGFYLCAWSGEGGGENTGELFFGEGSRLTVL.

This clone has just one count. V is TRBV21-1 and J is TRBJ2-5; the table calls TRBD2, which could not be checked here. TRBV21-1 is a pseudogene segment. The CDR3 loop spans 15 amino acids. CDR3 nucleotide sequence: TGTGCCAGCAGCAAACAGGAGCGGGACCAAGAGACCCAGTACTTC. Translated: CASSKQERDQETQYF.

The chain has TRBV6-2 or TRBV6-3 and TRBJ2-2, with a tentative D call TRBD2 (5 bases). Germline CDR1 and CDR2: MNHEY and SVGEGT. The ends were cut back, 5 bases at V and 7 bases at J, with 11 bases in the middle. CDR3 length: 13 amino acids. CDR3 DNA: TGTGCCAGCAGTGTAGCGCGCGTCGGGGAGCTGTTTTTT. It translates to CASSVARVGELFF.

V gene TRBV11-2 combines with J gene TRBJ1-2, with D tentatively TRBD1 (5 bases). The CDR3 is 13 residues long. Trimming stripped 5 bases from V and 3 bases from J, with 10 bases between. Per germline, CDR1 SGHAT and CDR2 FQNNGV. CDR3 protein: CASSPDTDYGYTF. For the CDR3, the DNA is TGTGCCAGCAGCCCGGACACCGACTATGGCTACACCTTC.